Presented here are 21 T cell receptor beta chains from one specimen sequenced in a study of CD8 T cells in ankylosing spondylitis. Each CDR3 protein gets one entry after TCRdb re-called the 5' RACE reads with MiXCR. The sample lists approximately 240,000 distinct CDR3 sequences, about 10% occurring once. Sample: blood, either unsorted or a sorted T cell fraction (not recorded which). All receptors come from a male donor with ankylosing spondylitis or in good health (not recorded which).

This clonotype was detected only a few times. Here the CDR3 reads CASSLGSATNEKLFF. The CDR3 DNA sequence: TGTGCCAGCAGCTTAGGGTCGGCAACTAATGAAAAACTGTTTTTT. The gene calls are TRBV7-2 and TRBJ1-4; D unresolved. The V end was cut by 1 base, the J end by 0 bases, with 6 bases between. Germline CDR1 SGHTA, CDR2 FQGNSA. The CDR3 consists of 15 residues.

V is TRBV20-1 and J is TRBJ1-3; D not certain. The germline V gene encodes CDR1 DFQATT and CDR2 SNEGSKA (reference sequence). The CDR3 is made up of 15 amino acids. Deletions cut 5 bases from V and 0 bases from J, with 14 bases between. The CDR3 nucleotides are TGCAGTGCTTCCCGGGCCGGGAGCTCTGGAAACACCATATATTTT. Its translation: CSASRAGSSGNTIYF.

This clonotype was seen repeatedly, ten times or more. The chain links TRBV14 to TRBJ1-1; D is undetermined. V was clipped by 4 bases and J by 9 bases, with 21 bases between them. The CDR3 consists of 15 residues. Germline lookup yields CDR1 SGHDN and CDR2 FVKESK. The CDR3 is CASSRTGRLWVQAFF. DNA for the CDR3: TGTGCCAGCAGCCGGACTGGTCGACTCTGGGTACAAGCTTTCTTT.

This clonotype was detected many times. The V gene is TRBV5-6, the J gene TRBJ2-5, with D perhaps matching TRBD1 (6 bases). V dropped 4 bases and J dropped 2 bases, with 12 bases sitting between them. The CDR3 loop spans 14 amino acids. Germline V lookup: CDR1 SGHDT, CDR2 YYEEEE. The DNA of the CDR3 is TGTGCCAGCAGCGGCAGGGGAACTCAAGAGACCCAGTACTTC. Protein sequence: CASSGRGTQETQYF.

This clonotype was detected ten times or more. The chain uses TRBV5-1 and TRBJ2-7, with TRBD1 matching 9 bases. The V and J ends lost 4 bases and 5 bases, in that order; junction bases with no gene match: 10. The CDR3 has 15 residues. Germline values: CDR1 SGHRS, CDR2 YFSETQ. The CDR3, as DNA: TGCGCCAGCAGCCAGCCAGGACAGGGGATCCACGAGCAGTACTTC. This encodes CASSQPGQGIHEQYF.

This clonotype has a count of ten or more. The chain recombines TRBV7-2 with TRBJ2-2; possible D gene TRBD1, 5 bases. This CDR3 spans 16 amino acids. CDR1 and CDR2 from the germline V gene are SGHTA and FQGNSA. V gave up 6 bases and J gave up 1 base, with 15 bases separating them. CDR3 sequence: CASRLNGALNTGELFF. CDR3 DNA: TGTGCCAGCAGATTAAATGGGGCCTTGAACACCGGGGAGCTGTTTTTT. Variable domain in full (rest from reference TRBV7-2 and TRBJ2-2): GAGVSQSPSNKVTEKGKDVELRCDPISGHTALYWYRQSLGQGLEFLIYFQGNSAPDKSGLPSDRFSAERTGGSVSTLTIQRTQQEDSAVYLCASRLNGALNTGELFFGEGSRLTVL.

The sample holds many counts of this clonotype. CDR3 sequence (DNA): TGTGCCAGCAGTCCGCAGGGGAACTATGGCTACACCTTC. As protein: CASSPQGNYGYTF. The gene calls are TRBV12-3 or TRBV12-4 and TRBJ1-2; tentatively, D is TRBD1 (6 bases). Trimming took 5 bases from V and 2 from J, leaving 9 bases between them. CDR3 size: 13 residues.

This clonotype was seen ten or more times. The rearrangement uses TRBV29-1 and TRBJ2-1; D ambiguous. There are 12 residues in the CDR3. Germline CDR1 SQVTM, CDR2 ANQGSEA. Trimming left V 8 bases short and J 1 base short, with 9 bases between. Here the CDR3 DNA reads TGCAGCTTCGGGCTATCCTACAATGAGCAGTTCTTC. Its translation: CSFGLSYNEQFF.

This clonotype was found many times. CDR3 protein: CASSLAYGYTF. CDR3 coding DNA: TGTGCCAGCAGCTTAGCTTATGGCTACACCTTC. The V call is TRBV7-2, the J call TRBJ1-2, with D uncertain. CDR1 and CDR2 (germline): SGHTA, FQGNSA. The CDR3 is made up of 11 amino acids. Between the trimmed V and J ends, which lost 0 bases and 5 bases, there was a span of 1 base. The entire variable domain, with the rest obtained from reference TRBV7-2 and TRBJ1-2, is as follows: GAGVSQSPSNKVTEKGKDVELRCDPISGHTALYWYRQSLGQGLEFLIYFQGNSAPDKSGLPSDRFSAERTGGSVSTLTIQRTQQEDSAVYLCASSLAYGYTFGSGTRLTVV.

With respect to this clonotype: This clone may be a read error of a much larger clone one base away. The chain has TRBV12-3 or TRBV12-4 and TRBJ1-1; a possible D gene is TRBD1 (5 bases). CDR3 length: 14 residues. This chain's CDR3 is CVSSLTGGGTEAFF. In DNA form, the CDR3 reads TGTGTCAGCAGTTTAACGGGGGGAGGCACTGAAGCTTTCTTT.

This clonotype was recorded many times. The chain carries TRBV5-1 and TRBJ2-1, with D hard to call. V dropped 4 bases and J dropped 1 base, with 15 bases sitting between them. The CDR3 extends over 16 amino acids. In germline, CDR1 is SGHRS, CDR2 YFSETQ. The CDR3 nucleotides read TGCGCCAGCAGCCCCCTCGACGGACCTTCCTACAATGAGCAGTTCTTC. Protein sequence: CASSPLDGPSYNEQFF.

This clonotype has only a few counts. The chain joins TRBV29-1 to TRBJ1-1; D not resolved. The V gene lost 0 bases and the J gene lost 5 bases, with 22 bases spanning the gap. CDR3 size: 17 residues. Germline CDR1 and CDR2: SQVTM and ANQGSEA. CDR3 coding DNA: TGCAGCGTTGAAGATATGGACCCGACGGGCACGCGAACTGAAGCTTTCTTT. This encodes CSVEDMDPTGTRTEAFF.

This clonotype was detected many times. V is TRBV7-6 and J is TRBJ2-5; 9 nucleotides match TRBD1. Trimming at V came to 4 bases and at J to 5 bases, leaving 14 bases not matched to a gene. This CDR3 contains 17 residues. Germline V gene sequence: CDR1 SGHVS, CDR2 FNYEAQ. The CDR3 bases are TGTGCCAGCAGCTACGGACAGGGGCGGGTACTAGGGGAGACCCAGTACTTC. As protein: CASSYGQGRVLGETQYF.

This chain connects TRBV9 to TRBJ2-1; 15 bases line up with TRBD2. Germline V gene lookup returns CDR1 SGDLS and CDR2 YYNGEE. With 3 bases clipped from V and 6 bases from J, the junction kept 4 bases outside the gene matches. This CDR3 is 16 amino acids long. The CDR3 sequence: CASSGTSGGAVNEQFF. The CDR3 DNA reads TGTGCCAGCAGCGGGACTAGCGGGGGGGCAGTCAATGAGCAGTTCTTC.

The table lists this clonotype with many counts. The V and J genes are TRBV29-1 and TRBJ2-3; TRBD1 aligns across 10 bases. The length of the CDR3 is 13 residues. Germline CDR1 and CDR2: SQVTM and ANQGSEA. V shed 4 bases, J shed 6 bases, and the junction held 4 bases outside the gene matches. DNA for the CDR3: TGCAGCGTTGCAGAGACAGGGGGCGATACGCAGTATTTT. Residues: CSVAETGGDTQYF.

This clonotype was found many times. This rearrangement joins TRBV20-1 to TRBJ2-3; D is perhaps TRBD1 (6 bases). Germline assignment: CDR1 DFQATT and CDR2 SNEGSKA (reference sequence). The CDR3 extends over 11 amino acids. V was cut by 5 bases and J by 4 bases, with 7 bases left in between. Here the CDR3 DNA reads TGCAGTGCTGGGGGCCCAGATACGCAGTATTTT. This translates into CSAGGPDTQYF.

The CDR3, as DNA: TGTGCCATCAGTGATGGGACTTTGGTTGGAAACACCATATATTTT. Translation: CAISDGTLVGNTIYF. The chain couples TRBV10-3 to TRBJ1-3, with D perhaps matching TRBD1 (5 bases). V lost 3 bases and J lost 3, with 12 bases in between. The CDR3 sequence is 15 residues long. Germline V CDR1 and CDR2: ENHRY, SYGVKD.

The table lists this clonotype with many counts. The chain joins TRBV12-3 or TRBV12-4 to TRBJ2-5; D might be TRBD2 (6 bases). The CDR3 totals 12 residues. The germline V and J ends were trimmed by 5 bases and 5 bases, with 9 bases remaining between them. CDR3 coding DNA: TGTGCCAGCAGTCCGCTAGCGGAGACCCAGTACTTC. Its protein product is CASSPLAETQYF.

This clonotype was observed at least ten times. DNA of the CDR3: TGTGCCACCAGCCGGATACTAGCGGGAGGTCTAGATACGCAGTATTTT. Residues: CATSRILAGGLDTQYF. The V gene is TRBV15, the J gene TRBJ2-3, with 12 positions matching TRBD2. V gave up 5 bases and J gave up 5 bases; unmatched junction bases: 8. The CDR3 spans 16 residues. Looked up from germline, CDR1 is LNHNV and CDR2 is YYDKDF (reference sequence).

The sample holds many counts of this clonotype. V and J are TRBV7-9 and TRBJ2-1, with D uncertain. The CDR3 runs to 15 residues. V gave up 5 bases and J gave up 4 bases, with 15 bases separating them. The germline V gene encodes CDR1 SEHNR and CDR2 FQNEAQ (reference sequence). The CDR3 protein is CASSAISTVYNEQFF. The CDR3 bases are TGTGCCAGCAGCGCTATATCTACGGTTTACAATGAGCAGTTCTTC.

On this clonotype itself: Germline is not matched at one junction end, which may reflect a read error. The V and J genes are TRBV7-9 and TRBJ1-2; weak D call: TRBD1 (6 bases). The CDR3 extends over 16 amino acids. Germline V gives CDR1 SEHNR, CDR2 FQNEAQ (reference sequence). In nucleotides, the CDR3 is TGTGCCAACAGCTTAGTTTGGGACACCGTCGGGTATGGCTACACCTTC. Its translation: CANSLVWDTVGYGYTF.